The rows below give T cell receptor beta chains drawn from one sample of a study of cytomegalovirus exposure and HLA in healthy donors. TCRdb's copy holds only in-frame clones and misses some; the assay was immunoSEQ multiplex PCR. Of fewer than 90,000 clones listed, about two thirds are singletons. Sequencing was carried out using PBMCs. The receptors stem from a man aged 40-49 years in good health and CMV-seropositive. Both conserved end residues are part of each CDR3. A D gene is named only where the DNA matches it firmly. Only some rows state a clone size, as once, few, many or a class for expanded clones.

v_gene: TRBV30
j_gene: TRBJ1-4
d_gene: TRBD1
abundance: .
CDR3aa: CAWSVGQGGFNEKLFF
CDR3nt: TGTGCCTGGAGTGTAGGACAGGGCGGGTTTAATGAAAAACTGTTTTTT

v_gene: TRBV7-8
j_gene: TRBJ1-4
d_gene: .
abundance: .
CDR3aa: CASSLAWHPNEKLFF
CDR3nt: TGTGCCAGCAGCTTAGCGTGGCACCCGAATGAAAAACTGTTTTTT

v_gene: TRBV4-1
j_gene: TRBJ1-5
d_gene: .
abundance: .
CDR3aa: CASSQPDRDNQPQHF
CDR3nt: TGCGCCAGCAGCCAACCTGACAGAGACAATCAGCCCCAGCATTTT

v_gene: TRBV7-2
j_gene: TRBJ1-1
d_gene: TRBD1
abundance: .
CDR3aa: CASSLGMRGRGAFF
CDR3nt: TGTGCCAGCAGCTTAGGGATGAGGGGGCGGGGAGCTTTCTTT

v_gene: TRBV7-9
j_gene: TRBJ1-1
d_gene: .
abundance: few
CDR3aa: CASSVTGPTEAFF
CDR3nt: TGTGCCAGCAGCGTAACAGGGCCCACTGAAGCTTTCTTT

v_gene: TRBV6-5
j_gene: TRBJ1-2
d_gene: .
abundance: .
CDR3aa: CASSYSTKNDGYTF
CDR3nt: TGTGCCAGCAGTTACTCGACAAAAAATGATGGCTACACCTTC

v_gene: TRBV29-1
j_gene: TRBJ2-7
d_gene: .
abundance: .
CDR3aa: CSVEVPDPGLRTYEQYF
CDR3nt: TGCAGCGTTGAAGTCCCTGATCCGGGACTCCGTACCTACGAGCAGTACTTC

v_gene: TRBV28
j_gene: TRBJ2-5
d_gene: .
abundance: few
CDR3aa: CARGEAYETQYF
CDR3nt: TGTGCCAGGGGAGAGGCGTATGAGACCCAGTACTTC

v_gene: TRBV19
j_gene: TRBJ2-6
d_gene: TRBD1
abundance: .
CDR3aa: CASSIQDRPLSGANVLTF
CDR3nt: TGTGCCAGTAGTATCCAGGACAGGCCCCTATCTGGGGCCAACGTCCTGACTTTC

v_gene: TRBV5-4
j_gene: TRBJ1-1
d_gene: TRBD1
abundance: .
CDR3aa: CASSRDRKNTEAFF
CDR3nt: TGTGCCAGCAGCCGGGACAGGAAGAACACTGAAGCTTTCTTT

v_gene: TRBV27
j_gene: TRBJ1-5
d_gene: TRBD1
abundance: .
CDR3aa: CASSIRGRGGQPQHF
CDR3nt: TGTGCCAGCAGTATCAGGGGGCGCGGGGGCCAGCCCCAGCATTTT

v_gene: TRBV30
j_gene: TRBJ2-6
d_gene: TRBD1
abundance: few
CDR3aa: CAWSWNRGLSGANVLTF
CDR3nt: TGTGCCTGGAGTTGGAACAGGGGGCTGTCTGGGGCCAACGTCCTGACTTTC

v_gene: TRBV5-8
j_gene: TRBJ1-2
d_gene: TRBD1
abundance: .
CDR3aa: CASSSGQGWYGYTF
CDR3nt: TGTGCCAGCAGTTCCGGACAGGGATGGTATGGCTACACCTTC

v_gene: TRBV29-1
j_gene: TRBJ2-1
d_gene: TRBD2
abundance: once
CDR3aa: CSVVVIAGGNEQFF
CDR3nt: TGCAGCGTTGTTGTAATAGCGGGGGGGAATGAGCAGTTCTTC

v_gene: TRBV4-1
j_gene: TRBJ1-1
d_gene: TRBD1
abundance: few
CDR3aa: CASSLRTGGRTEAFF
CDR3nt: TGCGCCAGCAGCCTACGGACAGGGGGCAGGACTGAAGCTTTCTTT

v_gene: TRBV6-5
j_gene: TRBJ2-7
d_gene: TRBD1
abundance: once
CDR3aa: CASRPGQGGYEQYF
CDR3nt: TGTGCCAGCAGGCCCGGACAGGGGGGTTACGAGCAGTACTTC

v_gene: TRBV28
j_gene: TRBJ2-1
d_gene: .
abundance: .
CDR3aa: CASSLSGGNEQFF
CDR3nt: TGTGCCAGCAGTTTGTCCGGAGGGAATGAGCAGTTCTTC

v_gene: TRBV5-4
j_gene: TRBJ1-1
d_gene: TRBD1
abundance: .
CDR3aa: CASSSQTGVGTEAFF
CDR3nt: TGTGCCAGCAGCTCCCAGACAGGGGTCGGCACTGAAGCTTTCTTT

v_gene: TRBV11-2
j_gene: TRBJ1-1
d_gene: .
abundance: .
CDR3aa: CASSLGDGLNTEAFF
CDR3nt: TGTGCCAGCAGCTTGGGAGACGGACTGAACACTGAAGCTTTCTTT

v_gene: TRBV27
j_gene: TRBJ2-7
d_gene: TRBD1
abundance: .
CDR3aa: CASSHARDSLNEQYF
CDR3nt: TGTGCCAGCAGCCACGCTCGGGACAGTCTGAACGAGCAGTACTTC

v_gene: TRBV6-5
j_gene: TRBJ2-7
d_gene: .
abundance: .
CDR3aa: CASTTQVGANEQYF
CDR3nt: TGTGCCAGCACCACCCAGGTGGGGGCGAACGAGCAGTACTTC

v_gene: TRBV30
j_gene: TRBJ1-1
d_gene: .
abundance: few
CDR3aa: CACATETHTEAFF
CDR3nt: TGTGCCTGCGCGACAGAGACCCACACTGAAGCTTTCTTT

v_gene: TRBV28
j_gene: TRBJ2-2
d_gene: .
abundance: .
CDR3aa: CASSTDRTSGELFF
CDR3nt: TGTGCCAGCAGTACCGACAGGACTTCCGGGGAGCTGTTTTTT

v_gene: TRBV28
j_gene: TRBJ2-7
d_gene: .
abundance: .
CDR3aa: CASSLSGASYEQYF
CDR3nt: TGTGCCAGCAGTTTATCTGGGGCCTCCTACGAGCAGTACTTC

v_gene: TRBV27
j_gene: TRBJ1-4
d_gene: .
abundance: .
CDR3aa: CASSSTTGTSNEKLFF
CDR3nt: TGTGCCAGCAGCAGCACAACCGGGACAAGTAATGAAAAACTGTTTTTT

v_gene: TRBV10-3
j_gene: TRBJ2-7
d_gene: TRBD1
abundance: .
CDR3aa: CARTRGTYEQYF
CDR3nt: TGTGCCAGAACCAGGGGGACCTACGAGCAGTACTTC

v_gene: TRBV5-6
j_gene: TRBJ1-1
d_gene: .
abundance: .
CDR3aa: CASSLGSGRAMNTEAFF
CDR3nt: TGTGCCAGCAGCTTGGGGTCTGGCAGGGCGATGAACACTGAAGCTTTCTTT

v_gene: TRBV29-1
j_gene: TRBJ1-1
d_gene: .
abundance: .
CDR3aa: CSVAASLNTEAFF
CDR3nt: TGCAGCGTTGCTGCCTCACTTAACACTGAAGCTTTCTTT

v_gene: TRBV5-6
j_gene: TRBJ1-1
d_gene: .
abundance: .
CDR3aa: CASSLALEITEAFF
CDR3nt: TGTGCCAGCAGCTTGGCACTCGAGATCACTGAAGCTTTCTTT

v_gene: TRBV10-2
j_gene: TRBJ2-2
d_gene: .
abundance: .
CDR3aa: CASRVLVEPGELFF
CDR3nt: TGCGCCAGCAGAGTTTTAGTGGAGCCCGGGGAGCTGTTTTTT

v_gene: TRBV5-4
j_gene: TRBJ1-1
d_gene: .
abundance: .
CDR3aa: CASSLDAGPGADGDTEAFF
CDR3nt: TGTGCCAGCAGCTTGGATGCCGGGCCAGGGGCCGATGGGGACACTGAAGCTTTCTTT

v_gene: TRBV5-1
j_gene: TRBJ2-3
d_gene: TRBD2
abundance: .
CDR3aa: CASSLAGGIDTQYF
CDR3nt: TGCGCCAGCAGCTTGGCGGGGGGAATAGATACGCAGTATTTT

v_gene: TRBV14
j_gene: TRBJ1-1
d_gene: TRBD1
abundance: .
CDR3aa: CASSQVGGGRTEAFF
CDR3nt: TGTGCCAGCAGCCAAGTAGGGGGCGGGCGGACTGAAGCTTTCTTT

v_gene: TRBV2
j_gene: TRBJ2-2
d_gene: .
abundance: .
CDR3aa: CASRIGGGAGELFF
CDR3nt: TGTGCCAGCAGGATAGGAGGAGGAGCCGGGGAGCTGTTTTTT

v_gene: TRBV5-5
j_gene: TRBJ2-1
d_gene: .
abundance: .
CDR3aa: CASSPEPGFSYNEQFF
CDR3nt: TGTGCCAGCAGTCCAGAACCGGGGTTTTCCTACAATGAGCAGTTCTTC

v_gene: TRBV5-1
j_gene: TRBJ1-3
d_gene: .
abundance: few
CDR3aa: CASRAETVAGNTIYF
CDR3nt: TGCGCCAGCAGGGCAGAGACAGTAGCTGGAAACACCATATATTTT

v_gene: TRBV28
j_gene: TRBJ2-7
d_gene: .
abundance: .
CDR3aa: CASSPPPPGYEQYF
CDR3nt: TGTGCCAGCAGTCCGCCCCCGCCGGGGTACGAGCAGTACTTC

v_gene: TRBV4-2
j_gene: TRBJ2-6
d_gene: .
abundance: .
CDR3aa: CASSLPPGGASGANVLTF
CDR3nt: TGTGCCAGCAGCCTTCCCCCTGGCGGGGCCTCTGGGGCCAACGTCCTGACTTTC

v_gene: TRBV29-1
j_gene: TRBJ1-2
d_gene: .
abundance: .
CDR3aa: CSVGDTNYGYTF
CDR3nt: TGCAGCGTTGGGGACACTAACTATGGCTACACCTTC

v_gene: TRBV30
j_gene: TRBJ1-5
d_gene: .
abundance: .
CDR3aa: CAWDQGNNQPQHF
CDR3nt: TGTGCCTGGGATCAGGGAAACAATCAGCCCCAGCATTTT